This TCR beta chain was sequenced for a study of PD-1 blockade in classical Hodgkin lymphoma. Study outcomes and limitations: With CD4+ cells, TCR diversity rose significantly by C4D1, but not with CD8+ cells. Some patients began nivolumab under 1 year after ASCT. These patients were excluded from later analyses.

Time point of the sample: cycle 4 day 1 (C4D1), after 5 to 7 weeks of nivolumab. Autologous stem cell transplantation was followed by relapse in every patient, and brentuximab vedotin exposure varied. Best responses fell into complete response, partial response or progressive disease. Produced via immunoSEQ multiplex PCR; TCRdb's table is partial and in-frame only. The sample gives some 58,000 clones, 90% to 95% of which show up once; 6.5% to 9.5% is in the top ten. In regard to this clone: Its target is unknown.

Specimen: peripheral blood mononuclear cells (PBMCs), collected before the fourth cycle of nivolumab. The clonotype comes from a human donor with classical Hodgkin lymphoma.

This chain's CDR3 is CASSSRGREKLFF. The CDR3 DNA reads TGTGCCAGCAGTTCCAGGGGGCGTGAAAAACTGTTTTTT. The chain joins TRBV27 to TRBJ1-4, with TRBD1 identical over 8 bases. V was pared by 4 bases and J by 7 bases, with 2 bases of the junction left unmatched. The V gene's germline CDR1 is MNHEY and CDR2 SMNVEV (reference sequence). The CDR3 consists of 13 residues.